This T cell receptor beta chain stems from a study of blood T cell repertoires in COVID-19. At the level of the study: Both acute and convalescent COVID-19 samples were obtained from the United States, Italy and Spain. T cells, B-cell-depleted T cells, or PBMCs provided the cDNA or gDNA that served as material.

Trimming pared 5 bases from V and 0 bases from J, leaving 10 bases between. CDR3 length: 14 residues. Germline lookup yields CDR1 SEHNR and CDR2 FQNEAQ (reference sequence). The table lists this clone with a count of one. Libraries were prepared by immunoSEQ multiplex PCR; TCRdb keeps only in-frame clonotypes and omits some of them. The sample has 250,000 to 350,000 clones, more than 80% seen once. Seattle enrolled patients during active infection and tracked them longitudinally. The chain joins TRBV7-9 to TRBJ1-1; D is unclear. The sequence derives from a woman aged 50 to 60 with COVID-19, enrolled during active disease. Sequenced input: peripheral blood. This CDR3 reads CASSVGLLNTEAFF. The CDR3 bases are TGTGCCAGCAGCGTAGGACTGTTGAACACTGAAGCTTTCTTT.